These T cell receptor beta chains were read from a single sample in a study of shared clonotypes between healthy human individuals. Clones were sequenced by immunoSEQ multiplex PCR, and TCRdb holds only the in-frame ones, with some missing. The sample comprises some 2,000,000 clones, approximately 96% of which are singletons, and approximately 0.13% rests with the top ten. Material: naive CD4+ T cells sorted from blood. Every receptor here comes from a man aged 18-30 years in good health. Each CDR3 is given with its conserved first and last residue. Each record gives: V gene, J gene, CDR3 protein.

TRBV4-1,TRBJ2-7,CASSRRAAQDEQYF
TRBV5-1,TRBJ2-3,CASGIGTTTDTQYF
TRBV5-5,TRBJ1-3,CASSLLIGSPIYF
TRBV29-1,TRBJ2-3,CSVTATSTDTQYF
TRBV25-1,TRBJ2-2,CASSDRQGFTGELFF
TRBV30,TRBJ2-1,CALKGQTYNEQFF
TRBV28,TRBJ1-5,CASRTTGSNQPQHF
TRBV6-6,TRBJ2-5,CASSYGETQETQYF
TRBV6-5,TRBJ1-2,CASSLGPKHTF
TRBV10-3,TRBJ2-5,CAISEKVPRETQYF
TRBV2,TRBJ2-1,CASGQGRNEQFF
TRBV25-1,TRBJ1-4,CASSDRTGGEKLFF
TRBV5-1,TRBJ2-7,CASSLGLATYEQYF
TRBV7-2,TRBJ1-3,CASSPREDGNTIYF
TRBV7-8,TRBJ1-5,CASIPYVGANQPQHF
TRBV18,TRBJ2-5,CASSPRKDSGLYQETQYF
TRBV18,TRBJ1-2,CASSPMDSSNYGYTF
TRBV6-5,TRBJ1-1,CASSYGRKNTEAFF
TRBV11-2,TRBJ2-6,CASSLSLAKPSGANVLTF
TRBV6-1,TRBJ1-5,CASRDPYSNQPQHF
TRBV4-3,TRBJ1-6,CASSRNLGGDSPLHF
TRBV6-5,TRBJ1-1,CASSSYAQDTEAFF
TRBV5-1,TRBJ2-6,CASRPGQGASGANVLTF
TRBV19,TRBJ1-2,CASSRGNGYTF
TRBV2,TRBJ2-4,CASSGRTGGSGYF
TRBV10-3,TRBJ1-1,CAIRAPSITEAFF
TRBV27,TRBJ2-7,CASTPLGHPTRVQYF
TRBV6-1,TRBJ1-4,CASRATGGWGEKLFF
TRBV6-5,TRBJ2-7,CASSSGTGSYEQYF
TRBV5-8,TRBJ2-7,CASSLRGTGGPEQYF
TRBV6-4,TRBJ2-2,CASSEMGTGTGELFF
TRBV18,TRBJ2-2,CASSPRRGFKAGELFF